The 2 T cell receptor beta chains given below trace back to one sample, sequenced in a study of regulatory T cells in long-lasting Graves disease (dated by TCRdb to about 2021). The sample's time point label, in plain terms: newly diagnosed GD, antithyroid drugs for less than 3 months. For both TCR sequencing and RNA sequencing, RNA was extracted from PBMCs in TRIzol. The library was made by multiplex PCR. The listed sequencing device is Illumina HiSeq 4000. To build TCR beta libraries, CDR3 regions were amplified by Arm-PCR using iRepertoire HTBI primers. TCRdb passed the public sequencing reads through fastp at Q25 and MiXCR, retaining productive beta sequences. For every CDR3 protein sequence, its rows merge into one entry that carries the most common genes and DNA. The sample table contains just over 600,000 distinct CDR3 sequences; only one count was recorded for 15% to 20% of them. In total, the top ten clones hold 15% to 20% of the sample.

In addition, the sample was reused for a study of T cells in Graves' hyperthyroidism and ophthalmopathy.

The sample in question was peripheral blood mononuclear cells (PBMCs), obtained at new diagnosis, from a patient treated with antithyroid drugs. These receptors were obtained from a woman in her 30s with Graves disease. Donor details come from another sample of the same person, matched by shared clones.

At least ten counts were recorded for this clonotype. The chain is built from TRBV28 and TRBJ1-5; no definite D call. The CDR3 totals 14 residues. V lost 3 bases to trimming and J lost 8 bases, with 14 bases between them. Germline values: CDR1 MDHEN, CDR2 SYDVKM. CDR3 in amino acids: CASSFRAGFEPQHF. In DNA form, the CDR3 reads TGTGCCAGCAGTTTTCGAGCCGGTTTCGAGCCCCAGCATTTT.

The chain carries TRBV2 and TRBJ2-4, with D possibly TRBD1 on 5 matching bases. The CDR3 is made up of 12 amino acids. CDR1 SNHLY and CDR2 FYNNEI come from the germline V gene. V lost 7 bases to trimming and J lost 7 bases, with 11 bases between them. The CDR3 region has the DNA TGTGCCAGCATGGCAGGGTTGAACATTCAGTACTTC. The encoded protein is CASMAGLNIQYF.